This entry lists 13 T cell receptor beta chains sequenced from one sample in a study of early stage breast cancer tumors. The repertoire was sequenced with immunoSEQ multiplex PCR; TCRdb's copy has only in-frame clones and lacks some. This sample yields tens of thousands of clones, of which around 70% are seen a single time; over 6% belongs to the top ten. Sequenced sample: blood. These TCRs come from a person in their 60s with breast cancer.

The chain is built from TRBV7-9 and TRBJ1-2, with 9 bases lining up with TRBD1. V was clipped by 4 bases and J by 5 bases; unmatched bases: 11. Germline V CDR1 and CDR2: SEHNR, FQNEAQ (reference sequence). The CDR3 runs to 16 residues. The DNA of the CDR3 is TGTGCCAGCAGCTCTGGGACAGGGAGGTCTCGGTATGGCTACACCTTC. Its translation is CASSSGTGRSRYGYTF.

J is TRBJ1-4 and V is TRBV5-1; no clear D gene. Trimming removed 1 base from V and 4 bases from J, with 11 bases in between. This CDR3 has 15 amino acids. In germline, CDR1 is SGHRS, CDR2 YFSETQ. CDR3 residues: CASSLRTGSNEKLFF. CDR3 DNA: TGCGCCAGCAGCTTGCGAACCGGGAGTAATGAAAAACTGTTTTTT.

The rearrangement links TRBV5-5 to TRBJ1-2, with 8 bases identical to TRBD1. V trimming: 0 bases; J trimming: 8 bases; junction bases outside the gene matches: 9. CDR1 SGHKS and CDR2 YYEKEE come from the germline V gene (reference sequence). This CDR3 has 15 amino acids. The CDR3 reads CASSLDPGQGWGYTF. The DNA of the CDR3 is TGTGCCAGCAGCTTGGACCCTGGACAGGGTTGGGGCTACACCTTC.

The chain employs TRBV4-1 and TRBJ2-7; the match to TRBD2 covers 7 bases. This CDR3 has 15 amino acids. V shed 1 base, J shed 2 bases, and the junction held 5 bases outside the gene matches. Germline V gives CDR1 MGHRA, CDR2 YSYEKL. The CDR3 DNA reads as TGCGCCAGCAGCCAAGGGTGGGGGGGAACCTACGAGCAGTACTTC. Amino acid sequence: CASSQGWGGTYEQYF.

This rearrangement joins TRBV7-2 to TRBJ2-5; the D is unclear. The germline V and J ends were trimmed by 5 bases and 5 bases, with 21 bases remaining between them. The CDR3 extends over 16 amino acids. In germline, CDR1 is SGHTA, CDR2 FQGNSA. The CDR3 nucleotides read TGTGCCAGCAGCCCGTCCTCGGACCCAAGGCAGGAGACCCAGTACTTC. Protein: CASSPSSDPRQETQYF.

This clone is a singleton in its sample. The V gene is TRBV18, the J gene TRBJ2-7; 7 nucleotides agree with TRBD1. The CDR3 spans 16 residues. Germline V gives CDR1 KGHSH, CDR2 LQKENI. Germline trimming cut 3 bases from V and 3 bases from J; bases unmatched to any gene: 11. The CDR3 here is CASSPVGQTSNYEQYF. The DNA of the CDR3 is TGTGCCAGCTCACCGGTGGGACAGACGAGCAACTACGAGCAGTACTTC.

In this sample, this clone turned up a few times. The chain employs TRBV2 and TRBJ2-7; maybe TRBD2 (5 bases). This CDR3 spans 12 amino acids. The V and J ends lost 4 bases and 4 bases respectively, with 8 bases between them. CDR1 is SNHLY and CDR2 is FYNNEI in the germline V gene. The DNA for the CDR3 is TGTGCCAGCAGTGGAGGGTCGTACGAGCAGTACTTC. This codes for CASSGGSYEQYF.

J is TRBJ1-5 and V is TRBV19; D unresolved. CDR1 and CDR2 from the germline V gene are LNHDA and SQIVND (reference sequence). The CDR3 runs to 13 residues. The ends were cut back, 3 bases at V and 7 bases at J, with 10 bases in the middle. The CDR3: CASSITDRQPQHF. The CDR3 region has the DNA TGTGCCAGTAGTATTACGGATCGGCAGCCCCAGCATTTT.

A note on this clone: This same CDR3 is encoded by further DNA sequences in the sample. The chain has TRBV27 and TRBJ2-3; D gene unclear. V lost 4 bases and J 7 bases, leaving 9 bases between the germline ends. CDR1 and CDR2 (germline): MNHEY, SMNVEV (reference sequence). CDR3 length: 12 amino acids. In DNA form, the CDR3 reads TGTGCCAGCAGTTCGACGGTCCATACGCAGTATTTT. It is translated as CASSSTVHTQYF.

The J gene is TRBJ1-1, the V gene TRBV7-6; D is unclear. Germline V gives CDR1 SGHVS, CDR2 FNYEAQ. Trimming left V 5 bases short and J 1 base short, with 11 bases between. The CDR3 consists of 14 residues. CDR3: CASSQRTRNTEAFF. The CDR3 DNA follows: TGTGCCAGCAGCCAAAGGACGAGGAACACTGAAGCTTTCTTT.

J is TRBJ2-4 and V is TRBV2; 7 positions match TRBD2. V was pared by 2 bases and J by 5 bases, with 0 bases of the junction left unmatched. This CDR3 contains 13 residues. Germline values: CDR1 SNHLY, CDR2 FYNNEI. The CDR3 here is CASSELAENIQYF. In DNA, the CDR3 is TGTGCCAGCAGTGAACTAGCGGAAAACATTCAGTACTTC.

The chain has TRBV4-1 and TRBJ1-1; no reliable D call. V was pared by 4 bases and J by 7 bases, with 16 bases between. Germline-derived CDR1 and CDR2 are MGHRA and YSYEKL. There are 14 residues in the CDR3. The CDR3 loop is CASSPLGGFHEAFF. The CDR3 DNA sequence: TGCGCCAGCAGCCCTTTAGGCGGGTTCCATGAAGCTTTCTTT.

This chain links TRBV7-9 with TRBJ1-1; TRBD1 agrees at 7 bases. Trimming took 2 bases from V and 6 from J; bases not matched to a gene: 12. Germline V gene lookup returns CDR1 SEHNR and CDR2 FQNEAQ (reference sequence). The CDR3 has 16 residues. CDR3 bases: TGTGCCAGCAGCTTAAGGTTAGGGGGCTCAGGGGCTGAAGCTTTCTTT. Its translation is CASSLRLGGSGAEAFF.